Below are 23 T cell receptor beta chains sequenced from a single sample in a study of CD8 T cells in ankylosing spondylitis. General study findings and limits: One TCR beta motif, made up of under ten highly homologous variants, appeared characteristic of ankylosing spondylitis blood.

TCRdb re-derived calls from the 5' RACE reads in MiXCR, one entry per CDR3 protein. This table has around 490,000 distinct CDR3 sequences, about 5.7% appearing once. Antigens for these TCRs are unknown. Sequenced input: blood, either unsorted or a sorted T cell fraction (not recorded which). Receptors were obtained from a male donor with ankylosing spondylitis.

This clonotype was seen a handful of times. V usage is TRBV12-3 or TRBV12-4 and J usage is TRBJ2-7, with a tentative D call TRBD2 (5 bases). This CDR3 has 15 amino acids. Trimming took off 2 bases at V and 2 bases at J, with 13 bases between the two ends. The CDR3 sequence: CASSLKSAGPYEQYF. For the CDR3, the DNA is TGTGCCAGCAGTTTAAAGAGCGCGGGCCCCTACGAGCAGTACTTC.

This clonotype was seen at least ten times. This chain connects TRBV21-1 to TRBJ2-5; no DNA check was done on the table's D call, TRBD1. TRBV21-1 is an annotated pseudogene. This CDR3 comprises 12 residues. CDR3 sequence reads: CASSKVGRAAPF. The CDR3 region has the DNA TGTGCCAGCAGCAAAGTGGGCAGGGCGGCACCCTTC.

The CDR3 region is CAFDRDPPRTQYF. In nucleotides, the CDR3 is TGTGCCTTCGACCGGGACCCCCCCAGGACCCAGTACTTC. The rearrangement joins TRBV30 to TRBJ2-5; perhaps D is TRBD1 or TRBD2 (5 bases each). The germline gives CDR1 GTSNPN, CDR2 SVGIG (reference sequence). The CDR3 sequence is 13 residues long. V shed 7 bases and J shed 7 bases, with 19 bases lying between them.

This clonotype came up many times. J is TRBJ1-1 and V is TRBV15, with 7 bases aligning to TRBD1. Germline V gene sequence: CDR1 LNHNV, CDR2 YYDKDF (reference sequence). This CDR3 spans 15 amino acids. The V gene end was trimmed by 0 bases and the J gene end by 10 bases; junction bases not matched to a gene: 11. The CDR3 nucleotides are TGTGCCACCAGCAGAGATGCCACAGGGGCCGGGGGAGCTTTCTTT. The encoded protein is CATSRDATGAGGAFF.

This clonotype was found many times. The chain is built from TRBV4-3 and TRBJ2-7, with D perhaps matching TRBD1 or TRBD2 (6 bases each). V lost 1 base and J lost 7, with 14 bases in between. The CDR3 consists of 14 residues. Germline loops: CDR1 LGHNA, CDR2 YSLEER. The CDR3 coding sequence is TGCGCCAGCAGCCAAGTGTGGGGGGCACAAGAGCAGTACTTC. Translation gives CASSQVWGAQEQYF.

This clonotype occurred many times. The chain joins TRBV29-1 to TRBJ2-1, with TRBD1 matching over 7 bases. This CDR3 has 17 residues. Looked up from germline, CDR1 is SQVTM and CDR2 is ANQGSEA. With V trimmed by 6 bases and J by 6 bases, 20 bases remained unmatched. CDR3 sequence: CSVQGGAGGIIFNEQFF. The CDR3 DNA reads as TGCAGCGTCCAAGGTGGGGCAGGGGGAATTATTTTCAATGAGCAGTTCTTC.

This clonotype was counted many times. V usage is TRBV20-1 and J usage is TRBJ1-5; D is unclear. The V and J ends lost 0 bases and 1 base respectively, with 10 bases between them. The CDR3 covers 15 residues. Germline CDR1 reads DFQATT; CDR2 reads SNEGSKA (reference sequence). CDR3 loop: CSARDRRASNQPQHF. Written as DNA, the CDR3 is TGCAGTGCTAGAGATCGGAGGGCGAGCAATCAGCCCCAGCATTTT.

This clonotype was seen many times. This chain uses TRBV5-1 with TRBJ2-1; weak D call: TRBD2 (7 bases). Trimming pared 0 bases from V and 4 bases from J, leaving 14 bases between. The germline gives CDR1 SGHRS, CDR2 YFSETQ. The CDR3 covers 16 residues. In nucleotides, the CDR3 is TGCGCCAGCAGCTTGGTAGGGGGGGGACGTTACAATGAGCAGTTCTTC. It translates to CASSLVGGGRYNEQFF.

The table lists this clonotype with many counts. The chain is built from TRBV6-5 and TRBJ1-1, with D possibly being TRBD1 (6 bases). V dropped 2 bases and J dropped 8 bases, with 12 bases sitting between them. The germline V gene encodes CDR1 MNHEY and CDR2 SVGAGI. The CDR3 consists of 13 residues. The CDR3 DNA follows: TGTGCCAGCAGTTACAGGGGGGCGACGGAAGCTTTCTTT. Translating gives CASSYRGATEAFF.

The table lists this clonotype with many counts. This chain connects TRBV27 to TRBJ1-2, with a tentative D call TRBD1 (5 bases). V gave up 3 bases and J gave up 6 bases, with 11 bases separating them. Looked up from germline, CDR1 is MNHEY and CDR2 is SMNVEV (reference sequence). This CDR3 has 13 amino acids. CDR3: CASSFRAGNGYTF. The CDR3 nucleotides are TGTGCCAGCAGTTTTCGGGCAGGGAATGGCTACACCTTC.

The genes are TRBV4-1 and TRBJ2-1; D may be TRBD2 (6 bases). The CDR3 covers 17 residues. Per the germline V gene, CDR1 is MGHRA and CDR2 is YSYEKL. V lost 1 base and J lost 0, with 13 bases in between. The CDR3 reads CASSQGNWGGSYNEQFF. DNA for the CDR3: TGCGCCAGCAGCCAAGGAAATTGGGGAGGCTCCTACAATGAGCAGTTCTTC.

This clonotype appeared many times. The chain carries TRBV5-6 and TRBJ2-2; no firm D call. CDR1 is SGHDT and CDR2 is YYEEEE in the germline V gene. The length of the CDR3 is 15 residues. Trimming removed 4 bases from V and 4 bases from J, with 14 bases in between. CDR3 residues: CASSPDGRATGELFF. The CDR3 DNA follows: TGTGCCAGCAGCCCTGACGGACGAGCCACCGGGGAGCTGTTTTTT.

This clonotype was counted many times. This sequence joins TRBV29-1 and TRBJ2-1; 9 positions match TRBD1. Trimming removed 8 bases from V and 7 bases from J; junction bases left unmatched: 15. Germline V lookup: CDR1 SQVTM, CDR2 ANQGSEA. The CDR3 sequence is 15 residues long. The CDR3 DNA follows: TGCAGCACGACAAGGACAGGGGAATTAAAAAATGAGCAGTTCTTC. Protein sequence: CSTTRTGELKNEQFF.

This clonotype has ten or more counts. The CDR3 protein is CASSSLRGNEQYF. CDR3 DNA: TGTGCCAGCAGCTCCCTCAGGGGGAACGAGCAGTACTTC. V and J are TRBV7-2 and TRBJ2-7; TRBD1 aligns across 7 bases. Germline-derived CDR1 and CDR2 are SGHTA and FQGNSA. V lost 4 bases, J lost 5 bases, and 5 bases stayed unmatched. The CDR3 consists of 13 residues.

This clonotype was recorded many times. The chain recombines TRBV7-8 with TRBJ1-4; the D is unclear. Per the germline V gene, CDR1 is SGHVS and CDR2 is FQNEAQ. This CDR3 has 16 residues. Trimming removed 1 base from V and 8 bases from J, with 17 bases in between. The CDR3 nucleotides read TGTGCCAGCAGCTTAGGGGTCAGGCATTTCGACGAAAAACTGTTTTTT. Translated: CASSLGVRHFDEKLFF.

This clonotype was seen many times. The chain has TRBV28 and TRBJ2-1; 9 bases agree with TRBD1. This CDR3 has 14 residues. After removal of 5 bases from V and 8 bases from J, the junction contained 7 bases not matched to a gene. Germline V CDR1 and CDR2: MDHEN, SYDVKM. Here the CDR3 reads CASSRTGDSDEQFF. The DNA for the CDR3 is TGTGCCAGCAGTCGGACAGGGGATAGCGATGAGCAGTTCTTC.

At least ten counts were recorded for this clonotype. The gene calls are TRBV4-3 and TRBJ2-3, with TRBD2 matching over 9 bases. Germline assignment: CDR1 LGHNA and CDR2 YSLEER. The CDR3 totals 18 residues. Trimming at V came to 0 bases and at J to 4 bases, leaving 11 bases not matched to a gene. The CDR3 loop reads CASSQEDSGGLGADTQYF. CDR3 nucleotide sequence: TGCGCCAGCAGCCAAGAGGATAGCGGGGGCCTCGGGGCAGATACGCAGTATTTT.

This clonotype was observed once. A much larger clone differs by one base, so this may be a read error. V is TRBV11-2 and J is TRBJ2-4, with TRBD1 identical over 9 bases. V was clipped by 5 bases and J by 1 base; unmatched bases: 6. CDR3 length: 16 amino acids. The germline gives CDR1 SGHAT, CDR2 FQNNGV. The CDR3 bases are TGTGCCAGCAGCGGTGGGACAGGGTGGGCCAAAAACATTCAGTACTTC. Its translation: CASSGGTGWAKNIQYF.

Many counts were recorded for this clonotype. The chain uses TRBV7-2 and TRBJ2-3; TRBD1 matches at 7 bases. This CDR3 spans 15 amino acids. Germline-derived CDR1 and CDR2 are SGHTA and FQGNSA. After removal of 5 bases from V and 3 bases from J, the junction contained 8 bases not matched to a gene. The CDR3 sequence: CASSPQGIGTDTQYF. The CDR3 region has the DNA TGTGCCAGCAGCCCACAGGGGATAGGGACAGATACGCAGTATTTT.

This clonotype was recorded a few times. This chain connects TRBV11-2 to TRBJ2-1; 7 bases agree with TRBD2. In germline, CDR1 is SGHAT, CDR2 FQNNGV. The CDR3 extends over 17 amino acids. Trimming cost V 3 bases and J 6 bases; bases outside gene matches: 14. The CDR3 bases are TGTGCCAGCAGCTTTTACGGGAGGAAAGGAGTGGGCAATGAGCAGTTCTTC. As protein: CASSFYGRKGVGNEQFF.

This clonotype was seen more than once but under ten times. The chain employs TRBV11-1 and TRBJ2-5; D assignment may be TRBD1 or TRBD2 (5 bases each). This CDR3 contains 17 residues. Germline V gene lookup returns CDR1 SGHAT and CDR2 FQDESV (reference sequence). V lost 6 bases to trimming and J lost 5 bases, with 25 bases between them. The CDR3 region has the DNA TGTGCCAGCAGGCCAGTCGTGACAGCTAGCCTCGTGGAGACCCAGTACTTC. The encoded protein is CASRPVVTASLVETQYF.

This clonotype was counted ten times or more. This rearrangement joins TRBV5-1 to TRBJ1-3, with 8 bases aligning to TRBD1. Germline V gene data show CDR1 as SGHRS and CDR2 as YFSETQ. The CDR3 spans 15 residues. V dropped 0 bases and J dropped 5; count of bases not matched to a gene: 4. Written as DNA, the CDR3 is TGCGCCAGCAGCTTGGGACAGGGGAACCGAAACACCATATATTTT. Protein sequence: CASSLGQGNRNTIYF. The whole variable domain, filled in from reference TRBV5-1 and TRBJ1-3, reads KAGVTQTPRYLIKTRGQQVTLSCSPISGHRSVSWYQQTPGQGLQFLFEYFSETQRNKGNFPGRFSGRQFSNSRSEMNVSTLELGDSALYLCASSLGQGNRNTIYFGEGSWLTVV.

This chain connects TRBV7-8 to TRBJ2-1; D unresolved. The CDR3 covers 14 residues. Trimming took off 0 bases at V and 5 bases at J, with 8 bases between the two ends. Germline CDR1 is SGHVS and CDR2 is FQNEAQ. Here the CDR3 DNA reads TGTGCCAGCAGCTTAGCGTACAGCAACAATGAGCAGTTCTTC. It codes for CASSLAYSNNEQFF.